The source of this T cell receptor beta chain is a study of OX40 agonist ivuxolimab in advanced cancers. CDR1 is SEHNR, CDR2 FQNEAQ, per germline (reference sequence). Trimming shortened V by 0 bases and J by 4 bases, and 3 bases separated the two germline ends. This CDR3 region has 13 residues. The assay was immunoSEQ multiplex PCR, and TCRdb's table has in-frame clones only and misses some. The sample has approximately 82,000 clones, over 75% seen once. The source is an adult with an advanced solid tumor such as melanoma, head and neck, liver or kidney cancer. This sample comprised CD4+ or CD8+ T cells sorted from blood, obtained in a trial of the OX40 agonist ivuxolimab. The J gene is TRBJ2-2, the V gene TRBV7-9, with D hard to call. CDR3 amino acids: CASSLASTGELFF. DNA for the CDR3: TGTGCCAGCAGCTTAGCCAGCACCGGGGAGCTGTTTTTT. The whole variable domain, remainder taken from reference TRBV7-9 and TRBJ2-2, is DTGVSQNPRHKITKRGQNVTFRCDPISEHNRLYWYRQTLGQGPEFLTYFQNEAQLEKSRLLSDRFSAERPKGSFSTLEIQRTEQGDSAMYLCASSLASTGELFFGEGSRLTVL.